The clone carrying this T cell receptor (beta chain) was recorded once. This record comes from a study of blood T cell repertoires in COVID-19. On the study more broadly: From T cells, B-cell-depleted T cells, or PBMCs came the material, which was cDNA or gDNA.

TCRdb's table, derived via immunoSEQ multiplex PCR, lists solely in-frame clones and lacks some. The table includes hundreds of thousands of clones, more than 85% detected once. Adults between about 18 and 95 years of age took part from 20 to 25 US areas. The junction had 11 bases not matched to a gene; V was cut back by 6 bases and J by 4 bases. The CDR3 loop spans 17 amino acids. Germline lookup yields CDR1 MNHEY and CDR2 SMNVEV (reference sequence). Sequenced material: PBMCs or T cells enriched from blood (not recorded which). This sequence was found in a woman in her fifties or sixties who had recovered from COVID-19. The chain is built from TRBV27 and TRBJ1-4, with 10 bases fitting TRBD1. As DNA, the CDR3 is TGTGCCAGCAGACAACCGGGACAGGGGTTCGGTAATGAAAAACTGTTTTTT. As protein: CASRQPGQGFGNEKLFF.